The sequence of this T cell receptor beta chain was determined in a study of shared clonotypes between healthy human individuals. Whole-study context: Per-donor plates numbered three CD4 naive, three CD4 memory, two CD8 naive and one CD8 memory. The study's findings and limits: Sampling was confined to blood; repertoires within tissues likely differ. Around 5.4% of naive CD4 clonotypes were common to a few donors.

Generated by immunoSEQ multiplex PCR, the TCRdb table keeps only in-frame clones and is missing some. The sample contains around 2.1 million clones, approximately 94% of which appear only once. The CDR3 is 16 amino acids. Looked up from germline, CDR1 is LGHNA and CDR2 is YSLEER. With 2 bases removed from V and 1 base from J, the gap between germline ends came to 15 bases. CD45RO-negative cells were positively selected for CCR7, leaving out terminally differentiated effector memory CD45RA+ cells. Donors included only healthy HIV-negative adults lacking recent acute infections or vaccinations. A word on this clone: What it recognizes is unknown.

This TCR derives from a man between 18 and 35 years old in good health. Some clones in this sample may be carry-over from other donors' samples. The sample comprised naive CD8+ T cells from PBMCs. The chain employs TRBV4-3 and TRBJ2-7; perhaps TRBD1 as D (5 bases). Here the CDR3 reads CASSQSHRYWSYEQYF. CDR3 DNA: TGCGCCAGCAGCCAATCGCACAGGTATTGGTCCTACGAGCAGTACTTC.